Below are 32 T cell receptor beta chains sequenced from a single sample in a study of blood T cell repertoires in COVID-19. The protocol was immunoSEQ multiplex PCR, while the TCRdb copy is restricted to in-frame clones and leaves out a portion. The sample has just under 150,000 clones, around 84% seen once. Specimen: peripheral blood. The receptors derive from a human donor in a cohort sampled during active COVID-19.

The gene calls are TRBV14 and TRBJ1-4, with a tentative D call TRBD1 (5 bases). Looked up from germline, CDR1 is SGHDN and CDR2 is FVKESK. V lost 0 bases to trimming and J lost 6 bases, with 17 bases between them. This CDR3 is built from 17 residues. As DNA, the CDR3 is TGTGCCAGCAGCCAAGACCCACCCGGGCGGGGGGATGAAAAACTGTTTTTT. Translating it yields CASSQDPPGRGDEKLFF.

This clone showed up just once. The V and J genes are TRBV5-1 and TRBJ1-4; weak D call: TRBD1 (5 bases). Trimming shortened V by 0 bases and J by 2 bases, and 20 bases separated the two germline ends. Per germline, CDR1 SGHRS and CDR2 YFSETQ. The CDR3 is 19 amino acids. This CDR3 reads CASSLAATGTGGTNEKLFF. As DNA, the CDR3 is TGCGCCAGCAGCTTGGCCGCGACCGGGACCGGAGGGACTAATGAAAAACTGTTTTTT.

The chain combines TRBV7-3 with TRBJ2-1; no clear D. This CDR3 comprises 15 residues. Trimming took 5 bases from V and 2 from J, leaving 13 bases between them. Germline CDR1 SGHTA, CDR2 FQGTGA. The CDR3, as DNA: TGTGCCAGCAGCCCCCAGGTCCAACCCTACAATGAGCAGTTCTTC. Amino acid sequence: CASSPQVQPYNEQFF.

This chain uses TRBV6-1 with TRBJ2-5, with TRBD2 identical over 7 bases. J gave up 1 base and V 2 bases, and 10 bases lay outside the gene matches. This CDR3 has 17 residues. The germline gives CDR1 MNHNS, CDR2 SASEGT. The CDR3 DNA reads as TGTGCCAGCAGTGAATTGCGGGAGAGAAGACCCCAAGAGACCCAGTACTTC. This sequence encodes CASSELRERRPQETQYF.

This clone appeared a few times. The chain recombines TRBV3-1 (or the pseudogene TRBV3-2) with TRBJ1-5; 9 positions agree with TRBD1. V was clipped by 4 bases and J by 3 bases; unmatched bases: 4. The CDR3 has 15 amino acids. Germline-derived CDR1 and CDR2 are LGHDT and YNNKEL (reference sequence). CDR3 loop: CASSPGQGYNQPQHF. The CDR3, as DNA: TGTGCCAGCAGCCCGGGACAGGGTTACAATCAGCCCCAGCATTTT.

V usage is TRBV30 and J usage is TRBJ2-3; 9 positions agree with TRBD1. Trimming cost V 3 bases and J 3 bases; bases outside gene matches: 1. CDR3 size: 13 residues. CDR1 and CDR2 (germline): GTSNPN, SVGIG (reference sequence). The CDR3 sequence: CAWRDRGTDTQYF. CDR3 bases: TGTGCCTGGAGGGACAGGGGAACAGATACGCAGTATTTT.

Within the sample, this clone is medium-sized. The genes are TRBV6-6 and TRBJ1-4; TRBD1 might be the D (5 bases). There are 12 residues in the CDR3. Deletions cut 5 bases from V and 8 bases from J, with 9 bases between. The germline CDR1 and CDR2 sequences are MNHNY and SVGAGI (reference sequence). CDR3: CASSPRGEKLFF. CDR3 nucleotide sequence: TGTGCCAGCAGTCCCCGGGGGGAAAAACTGTTTTTT.

This clone was observed a single time. The chain recombines TRBV5-4 with TRBJ2-3; TRBD2 is a possible D gene (6 bases). This CDR3 region has 16 residues. Trimming stripped 0 bases from V and 2 bases from J, with 13 bases between. CDR1 and CDR2 (germline): SGHNT, YYREEE (reference sequence). The CDR3 loop reads CASSLEGGAYTDTQYF. Written as DNA, the CDR3 is TGTGCCAGCAGCTTGGAGGGCGGGGCCTACACAGATACGCAGTATTTT.

In its sample, this clone was seen once. The chain uses TRBV14 and TRBJ2-1; TRBD1 agrees at 7 bases. CDR3 length equals 12 residues. Germline CDR1 SGHDN, CDR2 FVKESK. V was pared by 9 bases and J by 5 bases, with 4 bases of the junction left unmatched. The CDR3, as DNA: TGTGCCAGTGGGGACAGAAACAATGAGCAGTTCTTC. It yields the protein CASGDRNNEQFF.

The V call is TRBV5-4, the J call TRBJ2-7, with D possibly matching TRBD1 (6 bases). V lost 3 bases, J lost 5 bases, and 18 bases lay in between. Germline lookup yields CDR1 SGHNT and CDR2 YYREEE (reference sequence). This CDR3 region has 15 residues. The CDR3 sequence: CASSSATGSPHEQYF. The CDR3 region has the DNA TGTGCCAGCAGCTCGGCGACAGGCTCTCCCCACGAGCAGTACTTC. Based on the CDR3 plus reference TRBV5-4 and TRBJ2-7, the full variable domain is ETGVTQSPTHLIKTRGQQVTLRCSSQSGHNTVSWYQQALGQGPQFIFQYYREEENGRGNFPPRFSGLQFPNYSSELNVNALELDDSALYLCASSSATGSPHEQYFGPGTRLTVT.

Details on this clone: The sample holds other DNA sequences that translate to the same CDR3. The V call is TRBV4-1, the J call TRBJ2-3; possibly TRBD2 for D (6 bases). Trimming stripped 1 base from V and 3 bases from J, with 8 bases between. Germline CDR1 MGHRA, CDR2 YSYEKL. This CDR3 has 14 amino acids. CDR3 in amino acids: CASSQGTNTDTQYF. In DNA, the CDR3 is TGCGCCAGCAGCCAAGGGACTAATACAGATACGCAGTATTTT.

This clone was counted once. The V gene is TRBV29-1, the J gene TRBJ1-2; D ambiguous. V dropped 3 bases and J dropped 8 bases, with 13 bases sitting between them. This CDR3 region has 12 residues. Germline CDR1 is SQVTM and CDR2 is ANQGSEA. As DNA, the CDR3 is TGCAGCGTTGATGTTCGGGATCAGGGCTACACCTTC. Its translation is CSVDVRDQGYTF.

The CDR3 sequence is CASRPPGNTEAFF. CDR3 nucleotide sequence: TGTGCCAGCAGACCTCCAGGGAACACTGAAGCTTTCTTT. The chain recombines TRBV14 with TRBJ1-1; D not resolved. The germline V gene has CDR1 SGHDN and CDR2 FVKESK. The CDR3 sequence is 13 residues long. V was shortened by 6 bases and J by 1 base, with 9 bases between the two germline ends.

The J gene is TRBJ2-1, the V gene TRBV7-6; D remains unclear. The CDR3 contains 15 residues. V dropped 5 bases and J dropped 2 bases, with 13 bases sitting between them. Germline CDR1 SGHVS, CDR2 FNYEAQ. The CDR3 DNA follows: TGTGCCAGCAGCCGCGAACGAGGTACCTACAATGAGCAGTTCTTC. Translating gives CASSRERGTYNEQFF.

J is TRBJ1-4 and V is TRBV5-5; D is unresolved. V was clipped by 1 base and J by 2 bases, with 9 bases between them. The germline CDR1 and CDR2 sequences are SGHKS and YYEKEE (reference sequence). The CDR3 runs to 15 residues. The chain's CDR3 is CASSLYGDTNEKLFF. The CDR3 coding sequence is TGTGCCAGCAGCTTGTACGGGGATACTAATGAAAAACTGTTTTTT.

This clone was seen once. The J gene is TRBJ1-1, the V gene TRBV30; the D is unclear. Looked up from germline, CDR1 is GTSNPN and CDR2 is SVGIG (reference sequence). The CDR3 runs to 13 residues. The CDR3 nucleotides read TGTGCGGCCCACGGCAGGTCTGGCACTGAAGCTTTCTTT. This translates into CAAHGRSGTEAFF.

The chain recombines TRBV3-1 (or the pseudogene TRBV3-2) with TRBJ1-3; 8 positions agree with TRBD1. Germline CDR1 and CDR2: LGHDT and YNNKEL (reference sequence). Losses at the gene ends were 7 bases for V and 4 bases for J; bases not matched to a gene: 9. The CDR3 covers 15 residues. The CDR3, as DNA: TGTGCCAGCAAGGGACAGGCGAGGTCCGGAAACACCATATATTTT. It encodes CASKGQARSGNTIYF.

This chain uses TRBV6-5 with TRBJ2-2; perhaps TRBD1 as D (6 bases). Trimming pared 7 bases from V and 2 bases from J, leaving 14 bases between. This CDR3 region has 15 residues. The germline gives CDR1 MNHEY, CDR2 SVGAGI. CDR3 nucleotides: TGTGCCAGCACTGCAGGGGCAGCCAACACCGGGGAGCTGTTTTTT. Its translation: CASTAGAANTGELFF.

The chain joins TRBV19 to TRBJ1-2, with D maybe TRBD1 (5 bases). This CDR3 region has 13 residues. CDR1 and CDR2 (germline): LNHDA, SQIVND (reference sequence). Here the CDR3 DNA reads TGTGCAACAACACTGGGGGGACTCTCTGGCTACACCTTC. Its translation is CATTLGGLSGYTF.

CDR3 in DNA: TGTGCCAGCAGTCCCACAGGGGTCTCCACTGAAGCTTTCTTT. It encodes CASSPTGVSTEAFF. This chain uses TRBV6-5 with TRBJ1-1; TRBD1 agrees at 7 bases. CDR3 length: 14 residues. Trimming cost V 5 bases and J 4 bases; bases outside gene matches: 7. The germline V gene encodes CDR1 MNHEY and CDR2 SVGAGI.

V is TRBV5-4 and J is TRBJ2-5; 8 nucleotides line up with TRBD1. This CDR3 has 15 residues. Losses at the gene ends were 1 base for V and 5 bases for J; bases not matched to a gene: 7. Germline CDR1 SGHNT, CDR2 YYREEE (reference sequence). The DNA of the CDR3 is TGTGCCAGCAGCTTGCATTCAGGGGGCATGGAGACCCAGTACTTC. It specifies CASSLHSGGMETQYF.

The V call is TRBV3-1 (or the pseudogene TRBV3-2), the J call TRBJ2-5, with 7 bases identical to TRBD1. V lost 4 bases to trimming and J lost 5 bases; unmatched junction nucleotides: 7. The germline V gene has CDR1 LGHDT and CDR2 YNNKEL (reference sequence). CDR3 size: 14 residues. CDR3 sequence: CASSPRGWGETQYF. In nucleotides, the CDR3 is TGTGCCAGCAGCCCCAGGGGGTGGGGGGAGACCCAGTACTTC.

The J gene is TRBJ1-2, the V gene TRBV30; 7 bases align to TRBD1. In germline, CDR1 is GTSNPN, CDR2 SVGIG (reference sequence). This CDR3 region has 15 residues. V was clipped by 3 bases and J by 3 bases; unmatched bases: 10. The CDR3 nucleotides read TGTGCCTGGAGATGGACAGGCCCGGGCGACTATGGCTACACCTTC. As protein: CAWRWTGPGDYGYTF.

This sequence joins TRBV6-1 and TRBJ2-5; D might be TRBD1 (6 bases). V shed 1 base and J shed 3 bases, with 18 bases lying between them. CDR3 length: 17 amino acids. The V gene's germline CDR1 is MNHNS and CDR2 SASEGT. CDR3 DNA: TGTGCCAGCAGTGAAGTTTTACAGGGCCTCCGGGAAGAGACCCAGTACTTC. This codes for CASSEVLQGLREETQYF.

The chain is built from TRBV18 and TRBJ2-7, with D possibly TRBD1 on 5 matching bases. The germline gives CDR1 KGHSH, CDR2 LQKENI. V lost 3 bases and J 6 bases, leaving 12 bases between the germline ends. The length of the CDR3 is 13 residues. CDR3 sequence: CASSPTTGAEQYV. The CDR3 nucleotides read TGTGCCAGCTCACCGACAACAGGTGCCGAGCAGTACGTC.

This clone was picked up one time. The chain uses TRBV30 and TRBJ2-6; tentative D call: TRBD2 (5 bases). V shed 5 bases and J shed 0 bases, with 17 bases lying between them. CDR3 length: 17 residues. Germline CDR1 and CDR2: GTSNPN and SVGIG (reference sequence). CDR3 in DNA: TGTGCCTGGGCGGGTTATGAGTCTTACTCTGGGGCCAACGTCCTGACTTTC. This translates into CAWAGYESYSGANVLTF.

This clone was seen once. This chain connects TRBV28 to TRBJ1-5; TRBD1 matches 9 bases. The CDR3 runs to 19 residues. Per the germline V gene, CDR1 is MDHEN and CDR2 is SYDVKM. V lost 4 bases, J lost 2 bases, and 15 bases stayed unmatched. For the CDR3, the DNA is TGTGCCAGCAGTTACTCCCCCCGGGACAGGGAGAAGGGCAATCAGCCCCAGCATTTT. Protein: CASSYSPRDREKGNQPQHF.

J is TRBJ2-3 and V is TRBV3-1 (or the pseudogene TRBV3-2), with 7 nucleotides matching TRBD2. The length of the CDR3 is 15 residues. Germline lookup yields CDR1 LGHDT and CDR2 YNNKEL (reference sequence). The ends lost 4 bases at V and 0 bases at J; junction bases unmatched: 4. CDR3 nucleotides: TGTGCCAGCAGCCGCGGCGGGAGTAGCACAGATACGCAGTATTTT. Its translation: CASSRGGSSTDTQYF.

This clone came up once. The V gene is TRBV2, the J gene TRBJ1-6; 8 nucleotides match TRBD1. The trim removed 8 bases at V and 7 bases at J, leaving 10 bases unmatched. This CDR3 is built from 15 residues. Germline CDR1 is SNHLY and CDR2 is FYNNEI. The CDR3 DNA is TGTGCCAGCGGCGCCTTGACAGGGGAAAATTCACCCCTCCACTTT. This sequence encodes CASGALTGENSPLHF.

The chain uses TRBV28 and TRBJ2-1; 9 bases are shared with TRBD1. This CDR3 has 14 amino acids. Trimming removed 5 bases from V and 6 bases from J; junction bases left unmatched: 5. Germline V lookup: CDR1 MDHEN, CDR2 SYDVKM. CDR3 region: CASSPTTGGNEQFF. The CDR3 DNA is TGTGCCAGCAGTCCGACGACAGGGGGCAATGAGCAGTTCTTC.

The CDR3 DNA reads TGTGCCAGCTCACCACGCGGGACAGCTAACACTGAAGCTTTCTTT. It yields the protein CASSPRGTANTEAFF. The chain combines TRBV18 with TRBJ1-1; TRBD1 agrees at 7 bases. The ends lost 1 base at V and 2 bases at J; junction bases unmatched: 4. The CDR3 length is 15 residues. Germline CDR1 is KGHSH and CDR2 is LQKENI. The variable domain in full, with the rest retrieved from reference TRBV18 and TRBJ1-1, is NAGVMQNPRHLVRRRGQEARLRCSPMKGHSHVYWYRQLPEEGLKFMVYLQKENIIDESGMPKERFSAEFPKEGPSILRIQQVVRGDSAAYFCASSPRGTANTEAFFGQGTRLTVV.

The rearrangement links TRBV5-1 to TRBJ2-7, with TRBD2 matching over 10 bases. CDR3 length: 15 residues. The junction had 11 bases not matched to a gene; V was cut back by 7 bases and J by 4 bases. Germline V CDR1 and CDR2: SGHRS, YFSETQ. The CDR3 DNA sequence: TGCGCCAGCCGACTAACTAGCGGGGATCCGTACGAGCAGTACTTC. Translation gives CASRLTSGDPYEQYF.